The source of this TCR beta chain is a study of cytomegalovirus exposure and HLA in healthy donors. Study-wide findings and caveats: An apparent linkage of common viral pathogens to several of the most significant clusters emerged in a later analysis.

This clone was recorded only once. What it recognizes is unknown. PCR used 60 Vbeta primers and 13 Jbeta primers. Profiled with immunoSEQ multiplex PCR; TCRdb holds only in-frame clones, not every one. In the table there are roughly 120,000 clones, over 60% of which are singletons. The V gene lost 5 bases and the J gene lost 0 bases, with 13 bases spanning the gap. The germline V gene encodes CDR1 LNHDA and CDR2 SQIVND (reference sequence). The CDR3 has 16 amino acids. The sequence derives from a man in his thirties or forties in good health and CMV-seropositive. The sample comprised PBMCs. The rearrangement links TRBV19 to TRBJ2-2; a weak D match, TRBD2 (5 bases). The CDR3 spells CASSRGGYTNTGELFF. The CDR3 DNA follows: TGTGCCAGTAGTCGTGGCGGGTACACGAACACCGGGGAGCTGTTTTTT.